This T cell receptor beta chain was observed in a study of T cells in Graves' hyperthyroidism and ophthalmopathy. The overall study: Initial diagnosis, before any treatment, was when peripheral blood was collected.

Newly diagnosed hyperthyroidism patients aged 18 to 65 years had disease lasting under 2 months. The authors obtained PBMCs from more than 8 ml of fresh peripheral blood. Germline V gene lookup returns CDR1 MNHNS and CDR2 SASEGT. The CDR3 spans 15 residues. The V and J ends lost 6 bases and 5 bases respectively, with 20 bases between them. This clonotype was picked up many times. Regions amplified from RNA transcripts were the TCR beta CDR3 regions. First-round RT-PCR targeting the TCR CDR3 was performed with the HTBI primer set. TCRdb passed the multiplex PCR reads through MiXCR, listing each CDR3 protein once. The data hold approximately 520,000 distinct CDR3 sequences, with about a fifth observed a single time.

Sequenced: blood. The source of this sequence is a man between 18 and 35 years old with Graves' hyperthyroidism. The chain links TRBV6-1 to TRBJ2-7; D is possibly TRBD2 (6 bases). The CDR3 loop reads CASSPEGYPLDEQYF. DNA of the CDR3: TGTGCCAGCAGCCCGGAGGGATATCCCCTGGACGAGCAGTACTTC.